This T cell receptor (beta chain) was observed in a study of beta chain features in type 1 diabetes. The length of the CDR3 is 15 residues. With 1 base removed from V and 12 bases from J, the gap between germline ends came to 19 bases. Germline CDR1 reads KGHSH; CDR2 reads LQKENI. This clone was counted a few times. Of the isolated RNA, all was reverse transcribed, and so the sequenced material was expressed TCRB transcripts. The method was immunoSEQ multiplex PCR; TCRdb's version includes in-frame clones alone and lacks a portion of them. The sample lists under 450,000 clones; around 14% were seen once.

This chain connects TRBV18 to TRBJ2-1; either TRBD1 or TRBD2 may fit D (5 bases each). The sequencing sample was made of naive CD4+ T cells from blood. The receptor was derived from a man aged 30-40 years in good health. CDR3 residues: CASSPRWDPDLVQFF. For the CDR3, the DNA is TGTGCCAGCTCACCACGGTGGGACCCCGACTTGGTGCAGTTCTTC.